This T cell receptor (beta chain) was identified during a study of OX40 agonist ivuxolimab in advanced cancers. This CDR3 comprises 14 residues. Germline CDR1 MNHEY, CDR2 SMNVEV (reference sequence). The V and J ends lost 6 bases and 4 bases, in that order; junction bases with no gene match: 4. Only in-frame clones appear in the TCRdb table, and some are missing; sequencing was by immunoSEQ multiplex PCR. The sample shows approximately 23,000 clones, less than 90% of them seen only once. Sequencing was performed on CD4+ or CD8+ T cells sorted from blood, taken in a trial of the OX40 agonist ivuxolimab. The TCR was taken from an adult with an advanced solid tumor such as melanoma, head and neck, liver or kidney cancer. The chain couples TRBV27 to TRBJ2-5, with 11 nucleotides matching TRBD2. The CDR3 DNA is TGTGCCAGCAGCCCCGGACTAGCGGGAGAGACCCAGTACTTC. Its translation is CASSPGLAGETQYF.